This TCR beta chain was sequenced in a study of cytomegalovirus exposure and HLA in healthy donors. Primers included in the PCR were 60 Vbeta and 13 Jbeta primers. Here immunoSEQ multiplex PCR was the method, and the copy in TCRdb shows in-frame clones only, minus some. Seen here are 200,000 to 250,000 clones, 75% to 90% observed once, and the top ten hold less than 3%. For this clone: Antigen: not known.

Overall study findings and caveats: Earlier findings revealed that most TCR beta V segments proved productive either about 87% or about 30% of the time.

The germline CDR1 and CDR2 sequences are KGHSH and LQKENI. This CDR3 comprises 19 residues. V was shortened by 3 bases and J by 7 bases, with 28 bases between the two germline ends. The chain is built from TRBV18 and TRBJ2-1, with D perhaps TRBD2 (6 bases). This receptor was taken from a woman aged 40 to 50 in good health and CMV-seronegative. The sample consisted of PBMCs. The CDR3 is CASSPRDSTYVLGANEQFF. Written as DNA, the CDR3 is TGTGCCAGCTCACCCCGGGACTCTACCTATGTCCTCGGGGCGAATGAGCAGTTCTTC.